The rows below give T cell receptor beta chains drawn from one sample of a study of CD8 T cells in ankylosing spondylitis. TCRdb processed the 5' RACE reads anew with MiXCR; each CDR3 protein has one entry. The sample lists around 480,000 distinct CDR3 sequences; over 15% were seen once. The sample comprised blood, either unsorted or a sorted T cell fraction (not recorded which). Receptors originate from a male donor with ankylosing spondylitis. Both conserved end residues are part of each CDR3. D genes are given only for firm matches. Not every row has a clone size; where given, it reads once, few, many or a size class.

j_call | v_call | clone_size | d_call | cdr3_aa | cdr3_nt
TRBJ1-1 | TRBV3-1 | NA | NA | CASSHSGRLNTEAFF | TGTGCCAGCAGCCACTCCGGACGGTTGAACACTGAAGCTTTCTTT
TRBJ2-7 | TRBV6-2/TRBV6-3 | NA | NA | CASSPPGASYEQYF | TGTGCCAGCAGCCCCCCAGGCGCCTCCTACGAGCAGTACTTC
TRBJ1-5 | TRBV7-2 | NA | NA | CASSLEGHLAGPQHF | TGTGCCAGCAGCTTAGAGGGACACCTAGCGGGGCCCCAGCATTTT
TRBJ2-1 | TRBV5-1 | NA | TRBD1 | CASSLEGQGLGNEQFF | TGCGCCAGCAGCCTGGAGGGACAGGGGTTGGGCAATGAGCAGTTCTTC
TRBJ1-5 | TRBV29-1 | NA | TRBD1 | CSVALQGDSNQPQHF | TGCAGCGTTGCCCTACAGGGGGATAGCAATCAGCCCCAGCATTTT
TRBJ2-5 | TRBV5-1 | few | TRBD2 | CASSLRPSGEGETQYF | TGCGCCAGCAGCTTGAGGCCTAGCGGGGAAGGAGAGACCCAGTACTTC
TRBJ2-5 | TRBV20-1 | NA | NA | CSARQGIQETQYF | TGCAGTGCTAGACAGGGAATCCAAGAGACCCAGTACTTC
TRBJ1-1 | TRBV7-9 | NA | NA | CASSRAQVNTEAFF | TGTGCCAGCAGCCGAGCTCAGGTAAACACTGAAGCTTTCTTT
TRBJ2-7 | TRBV15 | NA | NA | CATSRLGSQYEQYF | TGTGCCACCAGCAGGCTCGGGAGTCAGTACGAGCAGTACTTC
TRBJ2-7 | TRBV20-1 | few | NA | CSAAPLRGSYEQYF | TGCAGTGCTGCTCCCCTCCGAGGTTCCTACGAGCAGTACTTC
TRBJ2-7 | TRBV28 | few | TRBD2 | CASSFVQLAGGISYEQYF | TGTGCCAGCAGTTTTGTCCAGTTAGCGGGAGGTATCTCCTACGAGCAGTACTTC
TRBJ1-4 | TRBV20-1 | few | NA | CSARDWAGPQGNEKLFF | TGCAGTGCTAGAGATTGGGCAGGTCCGCAGGGTAATGAAAAACTGTTTTTT
TRBJ2-7 | TRBV3-1 | NA | NA | CASSRPGASYEQYF | TGTGCCAGCAGCCGCCCCGGGGCTAGTTACGAGCAGTACTTC
TRBJ2-1 | TRBV7-8 | few | TRBD1 | CASSLPRQGRNEQFF | TGTGCCAGCAGCTTACCCCGACAGGGTCGGAATGAGCAGTTCTTC
TRBJ2-7 | TRBV20-1 | NA | TRBD2 | CSARSGLGYEQYF | TGCAGTGCTAGATCGGGACTAGGCTACGAGCAGTACTTC
TRBJ2-3 | TRBV12-3/TRBV12-4 | many | NA | CASSLRLVAVDTQYF | TGTGCCAGCAGTCTCCGACTAGTAGCTGTAGATACGCAGTATTTT
TRBJ2-3 | TRBV10-1 | NA | NA | CASSETGGVTDTQYF | TGCGCCAGCAGTGAAACTGGAGGCGTCACAGATACGCAGTATTTT
TRBJ2-7 | TRBV28 | few | NA | CASSFTSVLSYEQYF | TGTGCCAGCAGTTTTACCAGCGTACTTTCCTACGAGCAGTACTTC
TRBJ2-2 | TRBV5-1 | few | TRBD1 | CASSRTAGQGTTNTGELFF | TGCGCCAGCAGCCGAACCGCTGGACAGGGGACAACGAACACCGGGGAGCTGTTTTTT
TRBJ2-5 | TRBV20-1 | few | NA | CSARQNQARETQYF | TGCAGTGCTAGACAAAATCAGGCACGAGAGACCCAGTACTTC
TRBJ2-7 | TRBV6-2/TRBV6-3 | many | TRBD2 | CASSGAGGPGPYEQYF | TGTGCCAGCAGTGGAGCGGGAGGCCCGGGGCCCTACGAGCAGTACTTC
TRBJ2-3 | TRBV20-1 | NA | TRBD1 | CSAQGVDRATDTQYF | TGCAGTGCCCAAGGGGTGGACAGGGCCACAGATACGCAGTATTTT
TRBJ2-5 | TRBV14 | NA | NA | CASSQHTGTPQETQYF | TGTGCCAGCAGCCAGCACACCGGGACCCCACAAGAGACCCAGTACTTC
TRBJ2-3 | TRBV20-1 | few | TRBD2 | CSARVAGPDTQYF | TGCAGTGCTAGAGTAGCGGGGCCAGATACGCAGTATTTT
TRBJ2-1 | TRBV7-9 | NA | NA | CASSVARGQLNEQFF | TGTGCCAGCAGCGTAGCGCGGGGACAGTTAAATGAGCAGTTCTTC
TRBJ1-5 | TRBV27 | NA | NA | CASSRYSNQPQHF | TGTGCCAGCAGTCGTTATAGCAATCAGCCCCAGCATTTT
TRBJ2-7 | TRBV11-2 | few | NA | CASSLGVTSSYEQYF | TGTGCCAGCAGCTTAGGGGTGACTAGTTCCTACGAGCAGTACTTC
TRBJ1-3 | TRBV4-3 | NA | NA | CASSQDGNSGNTIYF | TGCGCCAGCAGCCAAGACGGGAACTCTGGAAACACCATATATTTT
TRBJ2-5 | TRBV12-3/TRBV12-4 | many | NA | CASSRGFLGETQYF | TGTGCCAGCAGCCGTGGTTTTCTGGGGGAGACCCAGTACTTC
TRBJ2-3 | TRBV7-8 | few | NA | CASSLAAGSLTDTQYF | TGTGCCAGCAGCTTAGCGGCAGGGTCCCTCACAGATACGCAGTATTTT
TRBJ2-1 | TRBV6-2/TRBV6-3 | NA | NA | CASSYHASPYNEQFF | TGTGCCAGCAGTTACCATGCGAGTCCCTACAATGAGCAGTTCTTC
TRBJ2-3 | TRBV7-9 | few | NA | CASSSNSVGTQYF | TGTGCCAGCAGCTCCAACTCGGTTGGTACGCAGTATTTT
TRBJ2-1 | TRBV15 | few | NA | CATSRAGTGENEQFF | TGTGCCACCAGCAGGGCCGGGACCGGGGAAAATGAGCAGTTCTTC
TRBJ2-3 | TRBV7-9 | few | TRBD2 | CASSRTSGTTSTDTQYF | TGTGCCAGCAGCCGGACTAGCGGCACTACTAGCACAGATACGCAGTATTTT
TRBJ2-1 | TRBV28 | NA | TRBD1 | CASSVGTVGEQFF | TGTGCCAGCAGCGTCGGGACAGTTGGTGAGCAGTTCTTC
TRBJ2-5 | TRBV5-1 | NA | NA | CASSRQTPEETQYF | TGCGCCAGCAGCCGCCAGACTCCCGAAGAGACCCAGTACTTC
TRBJ2-7 | TRBV5-1 | few | NA | CASSLGRGRYEQYF | TGCGCCAGCAGCTTGGGTAGGGGCCGTTACGAGCAGTACTTC
TRBJ2-2 | TRBV6-1 | NA | NA | CASGYVAGELFF | TGTGCCAGCGGCTATGTGGCCGGGGAGCTGTTTTTT
TRBJ2-3 | TRBV7-2 | many | NA | CASSFSGPLGTDTQYF | TGTGCCAGCAGCTTTTCAGGACCGTTGGGCACAGATACGCAGTATTTT
TRBJ2-1 | TRBV18 | few | NA | CASSSYHSSYNEQFF | TGTGCCAGCTCATCCTACCATAGCTCCTACAATGAGCAGTTCTTC
TRBJ1-3 | TRBV7-8 | few | NA | CASSLRLGGASGNTIYF | TGTGCCAGCAGCTTACGTTTAGGCGGCGCCTCTGGAAACACCATATATTTT
TRBJ2-2 | TRBV20-1 | few | NA | CSASQAAPGELFF | TGCAGTGCTAGTCAGGCAGCCCCCGGGGAGCTGTTTTTT
TRBJ2-5 | TRBV18 | NA | NA | CASSPGLGRGGTQYF | TGTGCCAGCTCACCAGGGCTGGGTCGTGGCGGGACCCAGTACTTC
TRBJ1-2 | TRBV4-3 | NA | TRBD1 | CASSQGLPTGSGYTF | TGCGCCAGCAGCCAAGGACTCCCGACAGGGTCGGGCTACACCTTC
TRBJ2-3 | TRBV7-9 | many | TRBD2 | CASSGLAGTDTQYF | TGTGCCAGCAGTGGGCTAGCGGGGACCGATACGCAGTATTTT
TRBJ2-7 | TRBV7-9 | NA | TRBD2 | CASSGAGLGVLEQYF | TGTGCCAGCAGCGGGGCGGGACTAGGGGTCCTCGAGCAGTACTTC
TRBJ1-1 | TRBV7-7 | few | NA | CASSIAGYMNTEAFF | TGTGCTAGCAGCATAGCTGGATACATGAACACTGAAGCTTTCTTT
TRBJ1-2 | TRBV4-1 | many | NA | CASSQASTANYGYTF | TGCGCCAGCAGCCAAGCCTCGACAGCTAACTATGGCTACACCTTC